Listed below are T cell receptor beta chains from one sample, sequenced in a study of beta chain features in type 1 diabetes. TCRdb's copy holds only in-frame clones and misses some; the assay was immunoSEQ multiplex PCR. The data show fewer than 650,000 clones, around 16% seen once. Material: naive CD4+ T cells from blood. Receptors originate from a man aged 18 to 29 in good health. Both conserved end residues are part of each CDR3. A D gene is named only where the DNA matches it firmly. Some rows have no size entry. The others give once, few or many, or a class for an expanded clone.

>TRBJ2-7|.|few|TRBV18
CASSPEGFYEQYF
TGTGCCAGCTCACCAGAGGGATTCTACGAGCAGTACTTC
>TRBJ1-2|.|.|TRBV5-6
CASSFGGRYYGYTF
TGTGCCAGCAGCTTCGGAGGGCGCTACTATGGCTACACCTTC
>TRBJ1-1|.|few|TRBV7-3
CASSLYAGENTEAFF
TGTGCCAGCAGCTTATATGCAGGGGAGAACACTGAAGCTTTCTTT
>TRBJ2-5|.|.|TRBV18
CASSPGTQETQYF
TGTGCCAGCTCACCGGGGACCCAAGAGACCCAGTACTTC
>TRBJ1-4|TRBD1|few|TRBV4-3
CASSQGRGGTNEKLFF
TGCGCCAGCAGCCAAGGCAGGGGGGGTACTAATGAAAAACTGTTTTTT
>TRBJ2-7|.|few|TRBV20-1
CSARDSRQYF
TGCAGTGCTAGAGACTCACGGCAGTACTTC
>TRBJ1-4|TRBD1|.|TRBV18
CASSPMTGGGEKLFF
TGTGCCAGCTCACCAATGACAGGGGGAGGAGAAAAACTGTTTTTT
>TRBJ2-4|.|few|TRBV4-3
CASSQDLGVSNIQYF
TGCGCCAGCAGCCAAGATCTGGGTGTGTCAAACATTCAGTACTTC
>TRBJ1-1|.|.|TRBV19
CASSDGGIQNTEAFF
TGTGCCAGTAGCGATGGGGGGATCCAGAACACTGAAGCTTTCTTT
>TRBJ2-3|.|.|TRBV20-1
CSAGRGPQYF
TGCAGTGCCGGGAGAGGCCCCCAGTATTTT
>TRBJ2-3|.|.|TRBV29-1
CSVEGDSTDTQYF
TGCAGCGTTGAGGGGGATAGCACAGATACGCAGTATTTT
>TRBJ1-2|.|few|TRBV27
CASSFAGKSGYTF
TGTGCCAGCAGTTTCGCGGGAAAGTCTGGCTACACCTTC
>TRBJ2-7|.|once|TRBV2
CASSEGPAYEQYF
TGTGCCAGCAGTGAAGGACCGGCCTACGAGCAGTACTTC
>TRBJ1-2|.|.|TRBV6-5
CASSYSGQNGYTF
TGTGCCAGCAGTTACTCGGGGCAGAATGGCTACACCTTC
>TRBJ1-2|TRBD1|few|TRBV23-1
CASSQSNPLDRDYDNYGYTF
TGCGCCAGCAGTCAATCGAACCCCCTCGACAGGGACTATGACAACTATGGCTACACCTTC
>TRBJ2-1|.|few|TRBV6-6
CASSYAGARSYNEQFF
TGTGCCAGCAGTTACGCGGGGGCCCGCTCCTACAATGAGCAGTTCTTC
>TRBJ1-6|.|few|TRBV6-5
CASSYRVGNSPLHF
TGTGCCAGCAGTTACAGGGTCGGTAATTCACCCCTCCACTTT
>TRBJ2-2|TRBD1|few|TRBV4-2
CASSQTGTGSTGELFF
TGTGCCAGCAGCCAAACCGGGACAGGGTCCACCGGGGAGCTGTTTTTT
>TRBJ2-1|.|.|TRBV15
CATSRDPASYNEQFF
TGTGCCACCAGCAGAGATCCAGCATCCTACAATGAGCAGTTCTTC
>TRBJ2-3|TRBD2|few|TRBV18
CASSPRLAGSTDTQYF
TGTGCCAGCTCTCCGAGACTAGCGGGGAGCACAGATACGCAGTATTTT
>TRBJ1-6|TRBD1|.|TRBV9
CASSVAGQGYSPLHF
TGTGCCAGCAGCGTAGCCGGACAGGGGTATTCACCCCTCCACTTT
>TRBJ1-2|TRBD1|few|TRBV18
CASSPEQGSYGYTF
TGTGCCAGCTCACCAGAACAGGGGAGCTATGGCTACACCTTC
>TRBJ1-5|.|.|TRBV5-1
CASSLDPAVSNQPQHF
TGCGCCAGCAGCTTGGACCCGGCGGTCAGCAATCAGCCCCAGCATTTT
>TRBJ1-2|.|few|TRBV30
CAWSLGANYGYTF
TGTGCCTGGAGTTTAGGGGCGAACTATGGCTACACCTTC
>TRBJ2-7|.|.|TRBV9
CASSSGTYEQYF
TGTGCCAGCAGCTCGGGTACCTACGAGCAGTACTTC
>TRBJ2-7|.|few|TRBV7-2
CASSLSGTSSFGQYF
TGTGCCAGCAGCTTATCCGGGACAAGCTCTTTTGGGCAGTACTTC
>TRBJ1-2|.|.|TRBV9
CASSVGGRGGYTF
TGTGCCAGCAGCGTAGGGGGGAGAGGAGGCTACACCTTC
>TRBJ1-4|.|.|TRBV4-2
CASSHLDRNEKLFF
TGTGCCAGCAGCCACCTCGACAGGAATGAAAAACTGTTTTTT
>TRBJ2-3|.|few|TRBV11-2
CASSLVVGWSTQYF
TGTGCCAGCAGCTTAGTAGTAGGGTGGAGTACGCAGTATTTT
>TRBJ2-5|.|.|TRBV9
CASSVGQGQETQYF
TGTGCCAGCAGCGTAGGGCAGGGCCAAGAGACCCAGTACTTC
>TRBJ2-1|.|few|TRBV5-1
CASNDRTSYNEQFF
TGCGCCAGCAACGACAGGACCTCCTACAATGAGCAGTTCTTC
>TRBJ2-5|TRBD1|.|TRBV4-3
CASSQFGTGRETQYF
TGCGCCAGCAGCCAATTCGGGACAGGGCGAGAGACCCAGTACTTC
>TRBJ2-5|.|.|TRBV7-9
CASSLSRGIETQYF
TGTGCCAGCAGCCTTTCGAGGGGTATAGAGACCCAGTACTTC
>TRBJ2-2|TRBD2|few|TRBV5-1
CASSLGTSGARNTGELFF
TGCGCCAGCAGCTTGGGGACTAGCGGAGCCCGGAACACCGGGGAGCTGTTTTTT
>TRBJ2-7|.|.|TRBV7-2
CASSLGLHNYEQYF
TGTGCCAGCAGCTTAGGCCTACACAACTACGAGCAGTACTTC
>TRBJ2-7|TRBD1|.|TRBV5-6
CASSIGTGVYEQYF
TGTGCCAGCAGCATCGGGACAGGGGTCTACGAGCAGTACTTC
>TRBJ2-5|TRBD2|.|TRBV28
CASSPGGGLSQETQYF
TGTGCCAGCAGCCCCGGGGGGGGGCTATCCCAAGAGACCCAGTACTTC
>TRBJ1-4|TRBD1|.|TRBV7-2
CASSLPPNDRGNEKLFF
TGTGCCAGCAGCTTGCCCCCAAATGACAGGGGAAATGAAAAACTGTTTTTT
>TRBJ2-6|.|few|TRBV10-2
CASSRQGESSGANVLTF
TGCGCCAGCAGCCGACAAGGCGAATCCTCTGGGGCCAACGTCCTGACTTTC
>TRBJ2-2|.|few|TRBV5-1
CASSLATRRYNTGELFF
TGCGCCAGCAGCTTGGCAACGAGACGGTATAACACCGGGGAGCTGTTTTTT
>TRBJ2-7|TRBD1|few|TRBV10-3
CAISSGTGGHEQYF
TGTGCCATCAGCTCCGGGACAGGGGGCCACGAGCAGTACTTC
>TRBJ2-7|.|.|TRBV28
CASSSAGGEQYF
TGTGCCAGCAGTTCCGCCGGTGGCGAGCAGTACTTC
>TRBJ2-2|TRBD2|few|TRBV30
CAWSDAGGVRGKTGELFF
TGTGCCTGGAGTGACGCGGGGGGTGTCAGGGGTAAAACCGGGGAGCTGTTTTTT
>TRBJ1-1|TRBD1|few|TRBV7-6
CASSYRGFTEAFF
TGTGCCAGCAGTTACAGGGGGTTCACTGAAGCTTTCTTT
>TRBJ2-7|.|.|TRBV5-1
CASSLDKGYEQYF
TGCGCCAGCAGCTTGGATAAGGGGTACGAGCAGTACTTC
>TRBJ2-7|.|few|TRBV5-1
CASSLFQPSSYEQYF
TGCGCCAGCAGCTTGTTCCAACCTAGCTCCTACGAGCAGTACTTC
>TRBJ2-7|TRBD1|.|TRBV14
CASSQIQGAREQYF
TGTGCCAGCAGCCAAATTCAGGGGGCGCGAGAGCAGTACTTC
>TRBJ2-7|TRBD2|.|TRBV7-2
CASSPLGLASYEQYF
TGTGCCAGCAGCCCCCTGGGACTAGCCTCCTACGAGCAGTACTTC
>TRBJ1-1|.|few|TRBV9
CASSLAGGHEAFF
TGTGCCAGCAGCCTTGCCGGGGGCCATGAAGCTTTCTTT
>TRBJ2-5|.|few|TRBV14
CASSRSYQETQYF
TGTGCCAGCAGCCGCTCGTACCAAGAGACCCAGTACTTC
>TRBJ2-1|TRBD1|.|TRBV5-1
CASSWTGDRYNEQFF
TGCGCCAGCAGCTGGACAGGGGATCGCTACAATGAGCAGTTCTTC